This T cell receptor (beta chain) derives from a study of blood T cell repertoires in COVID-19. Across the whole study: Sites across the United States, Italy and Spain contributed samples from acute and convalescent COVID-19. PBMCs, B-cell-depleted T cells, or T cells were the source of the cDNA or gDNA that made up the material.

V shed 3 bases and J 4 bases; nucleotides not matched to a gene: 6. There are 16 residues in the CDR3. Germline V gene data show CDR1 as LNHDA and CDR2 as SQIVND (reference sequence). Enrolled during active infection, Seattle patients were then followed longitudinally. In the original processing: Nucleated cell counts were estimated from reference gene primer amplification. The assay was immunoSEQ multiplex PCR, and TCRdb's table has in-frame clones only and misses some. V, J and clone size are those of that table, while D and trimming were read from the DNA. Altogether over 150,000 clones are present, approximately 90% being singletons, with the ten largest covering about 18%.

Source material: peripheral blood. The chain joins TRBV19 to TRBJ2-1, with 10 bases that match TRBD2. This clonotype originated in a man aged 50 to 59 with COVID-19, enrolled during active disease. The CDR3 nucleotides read TGTGCCAGTAGTATGCTAGCGGGGGTCCTTTACAATGAGCAGTTCTTC. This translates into CASSMLAGVLYNEQFF.